Presented here are 9 T cell receptor beta chains from one specimen sequenced in a study of cytomegalovirus exposure and HLA in healthy donors. With 60 Vbeta and 13 Jbeta primers, the PCR was carried out. Sequencing used immunoSEQ multiplex PCR; TCRdb keeps in-frame clones, though not all of them. The sample carries about 180,000 clones, approximately 85% recorded once. Sequencing used PBMCs. The receptors originated from a girl between 5 and 17 years old in good health and CMV-seropositive.

The chain couples TRBV9 to TRBJ1-1; 8 bases align to TRBD1. Per the germline V gene, CDR1 is SGDLS and CDR2 is YYNGEE. V dropped 1 base and J dropped 7; count of bases not matched to a gene: 3. CDR3 size: 13 residues. This CDR3 is CASSVQQGGEAFF. As DNA, the CDR3 is TGTGCCAGCAGCGTACAACAGGGGGGTGAAGCTTTCTTT.

The chain employs TRBV19 and TRBJ1-5, with 10 bases matching TRBD1. The CDR3 has 15 residues. V was pared by 5 bases and J by 2 bases, with 3 bases of the junction left unmatched. In germline, CDR1 is LNHDA, CDR2 SQIVND (reference sequence). CDR3 protein: CASSGGTGGNQPQHF. CDR3 nucleotides: TGTGCCAGTAGTGGGGGGACAGGGGGCAATCAGCCCCAGCATTTT.

This sequence joins TRBV30 and TRBJ1-3; D is undetermined. Per germline, CDR1 GTSNPN and CDR2 SVGIG (reference sequence). The V and J ends lost 1 base and 5 bases respectively, with 15 bases between them. The CDR3 covers 15 residues. CDR3 in DNA: TGTGCCTGGAGTGGTAACTCCCCCCGTCGAAACACCATATATTTT. As protein: CAWSGNSPRRNTIYF.

V is TRBV7-9 and J is TRBJ2-5, with D maybe TRBD2 (5 bases). This CDR3 comprises 17 residues. Trimming left V 3 bases short and J 0 bases short, with 17 bases between. Germline V CDR1 and CDR2: SEHNR, FQNEAQ (reference sequence). As DNA, the CDR3 is TGTGCCAGCAGCTTTGATTCGAATAACGGGGACCAAGAGACCCAGTACTTC. Translating gives CASSFDSNNGDQETQYF. Combining the CDR3 with reference TRBV7-9 and TRBJ2-5 gives the whole variable domain DTGVSQNPRHKITKRGQNVTFRCDPISEHNRLYWYRQTLGQGPEFLTYFQNEAQLEKSRLLSDRFSAERPKGSFSTLEIQRTEQGDSAMYLCASSFDSNNGDQETQYFGPGTRLLVL.

J is TRBJ1-1 and V is TRBV5-1; no clear D. Germline V gene data show CDR1 as SGHRS and CDR2 as YFSETQ. The germline V and J ends were trimmed by 0 bases and 2 bases, with 8 bases remaining between them. This CDR3 contains 14 residues. CDR3 DNA sequence: TGCGCCAGCAGCTTGGGTATAGTAAACACTGAAGCTTTCTTT. This gives the protein CASSLGIVNTEAFF.

The V gene is TRBV4-1, the J gene TRBJ2-1, with 9 nucleotides matching TRBD1. With V trimmed by 0 bases and J by 7 bases, 10 bases remained unmatched. This CDR3 contains 17 residues. Per germline, CDR1 MGHRA and CDR2 YSYEKL. CDR3 DNA sequence: TGCGCCAGCAGCCAAGAAGGGCCGGGACAGGGCCAGAATGAGCAGTTCTTC. It codes for CASSQEGPGQGQNEQFF.

The chain recombines TRBV7-6 with TRBJ2-2, with TRBD1 matching 8 bases. Unmatched junction bases numbered 14, after V lost 5 bases and J lost 6 bases. This CDR3 is 17 amino acids long. The germline gives CDR1 SGHVS, CDR2 FNYEAQ. The CDR3 protein is CASSPLSGGLKAGELFF. The CDR3 coding sequence is TGTGCCAGCAGCCCCTTATCAGGGGGCTTAAAGGCCGGGGAGCTGTTTTTT.

The count of this clone is one. Relative to the germline gene, one junction end is altered; a read error may explain this. The genes are TRBV15 and TRBJ2-1; 9 nucleotides align to TRBD2. Per the germline V gene, CDR1 is LNHNV and CDR2 is YYDKDF (reference sequence). CDR3 length: 14 residues. CDR3 nucleotide sequence: TGTGCCACCCGCAGCGGGGGGAACTACAATGAGCAGTTCTTC. Translating gives CATRSGGNYNEQFF.

The chain carries TRBV7-9 and TRBJ2-3; 9 bases are shared with TRBD1. With V trimmed by 8 bases and J by 3 bases, 9 bases remained unmatched. CDR1 SEHNR and CDR2 FQNEAQ come from the germline V gene (reference sequence). The CDR3 spans 15 residues. The chain's CDR3 is CASPKWGQGTDTQYF. The CDR3 DNA follows: TGTGCCAGCCCCAAGTGGGGACAGGGAACAGATACGCAGTATTTT.